One T cell receptor beta chain is described in this entry. Its antigen is still unknown. The record has no base qualities; no much larger clone is one base away. The sample originates from a study of shared clonotypes between healthy human individuals (TCRdb year 2020). General notes on the study: The cohort comprised a couple of women and three men aged 18 to 49 years. For each donor, three plates each were used for CD4 naive and CD4 memory, two plates were used for CD8 naive, and one plate was used for CD8 memory. To estimate repertoire size and how much clonotype sharing occurs between individuals, the study deeply sequenced the blood TCR repertoires of about five healthy adults. Different laboratories and diverse techniques were used to prepare libraries and sequence TCR repertoires, to increase sequencing depth and limit assay-specific biases. Between about 0.94 and 8.9 billion PBMCs per donor were obtained by leukapheresis.

The paper as a whole reports these results and caveats: Naive subsets generally had larger estimated clonotype richness than memory subsets did. Sampling was limited to blood, and TCR repertoires in tissue likely differ from TCR repertoires in blood. Across a handful of donors, approximately 4.9% of naive CD4, roughly 3.5% of naive CD8, roughly 2.3% of memory CD4, and 0.4% of memory CD8 clonotypes were shared. Because the study included a small number of donors, the genetic and exposure-history diversity represented was limited. Pairwise subsampling led to the expectation that sequencing depth would affect the degree of clonotype sharing among donors. Incomplete sequencing was indicated by rarefaction of sorted-subset datasets, despite the large sequencing depth. Clonotypes shared by all four sorted-subset donors showed higher generation probabilities than non-shared clonotypes.

The donors were healthy, HIV-negative adults who had no recently reported acute infections or vaccinations. All donors were Caucasian adults living in Nashville, Tennessee, USA. CD4+ T cells were enriched by magnetic negative selection; naive cells were then positively selected on CD45RA, and the negative fraction formed the memory subset. Blood was collected by leukapheresis, and PBMCs were isolated by Ficoll-Histopaque density gradient centrifugation and then cryopreserved in liquid nitrogen vapor phase. Analytical flow cytometry was used to check the purity and quantity of each magnetically sorted T cell population. Genomic DNA was isolated from each sorted fraction and quantified by UV absorbance on a Nanodrop 2000c. The germline V gene specifies SNHLY as CDR1 and FYNNEI as CDR2. Deletion took 4 bases off V and 3 bases off J, with a span of 10 bases between the germline ends. The CDR3 starts with the cysteine, ends with the phenylalanine, and has 13 residues. The only DNA kept is the CDR3, 39 bases in frame from the first base.

TCR CDR3 regions were amplified from genomic DNA by multiplex PCR using the deep immunoSEQ assay. Genomic DNA extracted from each cell subset was distributed evenly over all wells of several immunoSEQ 96-well plates, and each plate served as one replicate. Each replicate PCR for sorted subsets received roughly 0.2 ug genomic DNA, equal to around 32,000 T cell genomes. Purified libraries were quantified with a Qubit 3.0 fluorometer, sized on a Bioanalyzer 2100, and re-quantified with the KAPA Library Quantification kit. Each immunoSEQ 96-well plate was sequenced on its own single-read 150-cycle Illumina NextSeq 550 flow cell. In the original analysis: The immunoSEQ output contained only junctional sequences without quality scores, so filtering could not match that applied to full-length reads. Sequences were annotated with PyIR, a Python wrapper for IgBLAST v1.9, and V/J genes and CDR3 were assigned using IMGT germline references. Reads were filtered out if the reads had weak V/J assignments (E-value above 1e-6), no CDR3, stop codons, out-of-frame junctions, or ambiguous translated residues. V3J clonotypes were defined by identical inferred V gene, J gene, and CDR3 amino acid sequence. Percentage overlap between repertoires was computed as shared unique clonotypes divided by the size of the smaller repertoire. RTK rarefaction, the Chao1 estimator, and Recon v2.1 estimates of unobserved clonotypes were used to assess repertoire richness. OLGA was used to compute generation probabilities for all TCRbeta clonotypes that the gDNA method yielded from a few donors. TCRdb provides this immuneACCESS table in a form limited to in-frame rearrangements. Some clones are lacking; in checked studies, under half of them reflect an unresolved V gene, and why the rest are absent is not known. V and J calls and clone size are given by that table; D and trimming were obtained from the DNA. In this sample the table shows about 2 million clones, over 85% of which occur a single time. The leading ten clones occupy 0.1% to 0.15% of the sample.

The sample taken for sequencing was naive CD4+ T cells sorted from blood. Explained via the paper, the cell subset or site label denotes: CD45RA+ positively selected. The sequence is built from TRBV2 and TRBJ2-7; the D gene is perhaps TRBD2, from 5 matching bases. This TCR came from a man aged 18-30 years in good health. The nucleotide sequence reads TGTGCCAGCAGTGGCGGAGGAGGCTACGAGCAGTACTTC. The encoded protein is CASSGGGGYEQYF.